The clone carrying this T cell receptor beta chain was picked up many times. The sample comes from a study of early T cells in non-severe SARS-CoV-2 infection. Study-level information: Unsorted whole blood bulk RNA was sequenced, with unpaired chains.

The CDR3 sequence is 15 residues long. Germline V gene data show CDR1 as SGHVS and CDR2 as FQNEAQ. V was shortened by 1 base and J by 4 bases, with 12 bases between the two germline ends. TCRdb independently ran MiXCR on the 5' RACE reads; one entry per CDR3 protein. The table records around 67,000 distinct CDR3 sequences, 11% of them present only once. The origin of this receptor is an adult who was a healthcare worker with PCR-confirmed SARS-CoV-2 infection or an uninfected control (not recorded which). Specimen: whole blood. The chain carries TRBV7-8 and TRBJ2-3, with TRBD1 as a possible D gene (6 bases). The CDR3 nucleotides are TGTGCCAGCAGCTTAGTTAGGCACAGGGCAGATACGCAGTATTTT. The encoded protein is CASSLVRHRADTQYF.